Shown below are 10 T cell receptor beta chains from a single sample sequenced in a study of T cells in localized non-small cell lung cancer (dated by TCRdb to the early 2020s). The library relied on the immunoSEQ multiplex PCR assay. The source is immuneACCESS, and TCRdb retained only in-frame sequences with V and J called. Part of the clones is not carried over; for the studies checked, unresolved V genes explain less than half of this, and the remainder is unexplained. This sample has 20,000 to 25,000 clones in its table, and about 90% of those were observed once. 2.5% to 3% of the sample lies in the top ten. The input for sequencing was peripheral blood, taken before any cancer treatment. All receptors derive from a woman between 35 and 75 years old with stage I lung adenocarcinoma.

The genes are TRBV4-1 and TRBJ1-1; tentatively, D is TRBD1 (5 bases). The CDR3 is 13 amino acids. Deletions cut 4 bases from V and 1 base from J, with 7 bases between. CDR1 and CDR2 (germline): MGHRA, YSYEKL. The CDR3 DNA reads TGCGCCAGCAGCCTAACAGGGAACACTGAAGCTTTCTTT. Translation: CASSLTGNTEAFF.

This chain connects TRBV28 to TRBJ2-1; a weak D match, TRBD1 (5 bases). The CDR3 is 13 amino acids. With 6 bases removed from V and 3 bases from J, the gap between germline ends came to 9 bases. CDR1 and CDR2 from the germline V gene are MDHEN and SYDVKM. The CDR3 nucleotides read TGTGCCAGCAGCGGACAAATCTACAATGAGCAGTTCTTC. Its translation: CASSGQIYNEQFF.

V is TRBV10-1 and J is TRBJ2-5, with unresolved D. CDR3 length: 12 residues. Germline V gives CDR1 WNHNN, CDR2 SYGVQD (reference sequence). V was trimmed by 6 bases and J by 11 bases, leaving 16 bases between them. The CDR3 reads CASSSSGSEQYF. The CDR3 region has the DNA TGCGCCAGCAGCTCCTCCGGCAGCGAACAGTACTTC.

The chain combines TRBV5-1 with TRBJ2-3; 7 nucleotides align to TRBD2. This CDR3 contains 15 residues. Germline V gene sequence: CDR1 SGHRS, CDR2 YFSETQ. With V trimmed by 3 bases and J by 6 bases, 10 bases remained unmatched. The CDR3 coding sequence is TGCGCCAGCAGCTACGGACTAGACGGACGGGATACGCAGTATTTT. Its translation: CASSYGLDGRDTQYF.

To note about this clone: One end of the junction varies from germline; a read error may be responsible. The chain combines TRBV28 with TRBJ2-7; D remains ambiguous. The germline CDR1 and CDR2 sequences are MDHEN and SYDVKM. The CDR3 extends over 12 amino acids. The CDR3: CASRVWTGVPFF. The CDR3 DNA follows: TGTGCCAGCAGAGTCTGGACCGGAGTTCCTTTCTTC. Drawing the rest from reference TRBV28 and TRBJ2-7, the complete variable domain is DVKVTQSSRYLVKRTGEKVFLECVQDMDHENMFWYRQDPGLGLRLIYFSYDVKMKEKGDIPEGYSVSREKKERFSLILESASTNQTSMYLCASRVWTGVPFFGPGTRLTVT.

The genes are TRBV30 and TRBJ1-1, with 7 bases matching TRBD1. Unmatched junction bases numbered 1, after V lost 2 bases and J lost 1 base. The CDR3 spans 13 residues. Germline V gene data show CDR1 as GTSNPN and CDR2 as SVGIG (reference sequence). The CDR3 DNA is TGTGCCTGGAGTAAGGGGGCGAACACTGAAGCTTTCTTT. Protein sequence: CAWSKGANTEAFF.

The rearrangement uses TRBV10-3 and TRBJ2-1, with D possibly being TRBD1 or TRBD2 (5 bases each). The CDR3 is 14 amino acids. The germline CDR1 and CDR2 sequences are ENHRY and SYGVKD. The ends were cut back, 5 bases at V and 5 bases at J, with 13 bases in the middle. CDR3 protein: CAISSGTLNNEQFF. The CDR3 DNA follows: TGTGCCATCAGTTCCGGGACCCTAAACAATGAGCAGTTCTTC.

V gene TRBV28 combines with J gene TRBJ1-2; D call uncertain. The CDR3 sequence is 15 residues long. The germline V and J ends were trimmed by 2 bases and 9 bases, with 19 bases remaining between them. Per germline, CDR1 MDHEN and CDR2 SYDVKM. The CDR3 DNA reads TGTGCCAGCAGTTTAGTCCCGAAAGTTGTTTGGAGCTACACCTTC. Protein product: CASSLVPKVVWSYTF.

CDR3 in DNA: TGTGCCAGTAGTAGGGGACTAGCATTCTCCTACGAGCAGTACTTC. Its protein product is CASSRGLAFSYEQYF. The chain has TRBV19 and TRBJ2-5, with 9 positions matching TRBD2. The J call may be wrong; the DNA end is better matched by TRBJ2-7. Germline CDR1 LNHDA, CDR2 SQIVND (reference sequence). There are 15 residues in the CDR3.

In DNA form, the CDR3 reads TGTGCCAGCAGCCGAGACCCGCTAACGTGGTTCTTC. Residues: CASSRDPLTWFF. The rearrangement uses TRBV7-9 and TRBJ2-1, with unresolved D. The CDR3 extends over 12 amino acids. The germline gives CDR1 SEHNR, CDR2 FQNEAQ (reference sequence). Trimming took 5 bases from V and 15 from J, leaving 17 bases between them.